A selection of T cell receptor beta chains follows, all from one sample in a study of regulatory T cells in long-lasting Graves disease. TCRdb reprocessed the multiplex PCR reads with MiXCR, giving one entry per CDR3 protein. The data contain around 470,000 distinct CDR3 sequences, 13% to 15% of them singletons. This sample also belongs to another study, concerning T cells in Graves' hyperthyroidism and ophthalmopathy.

The specimen was peripheral blood mononuclear cells (PBMCs), collected at new diagnosis, from a patient treated with antithyroid drugs. The receptors come from a woman in her fifties or sixties with Graves disease. The CDR3 runs from the conserved cysteine through the conserved F or W. Each record gives: V gene, clone size, J gene, D gene, CDR3 DNA, CDR3 protein. D genes are given only for firm matches. Only part of the rows carry a size: once, few, many, or a class if the clone is expanded.

V: TRBV27; size: many; J: TRBJ2-3; D: .; DNA: TGTGCCAGCAGACCAGCTCGACACACAGATACGCAGTATTTT; CDR3: CASRPARHTDTQYF
V: TRBV11-2; size: .; J: TRBJ1-4; D: .; DNA: TGTGCCAGCAGCCTTCCAACTAATGAAAAACTGTTTTTT; CDR3: CASSLPTNEKLFF
V: TRBV7-9; size: many; J: TRBJ2-7; D: TRBD1; DNA: TGTGCCAGCAGCGAGACAGGGGTTAGCATCTACGAGCAGTACTTC; CDR3: CASSETGVSIYEQYF
V: TRBV2; size: many; J: TRBJ1-3; D: .; DNA: TGTGCCAGCGATCAGGTCCACTCTGGAAACACCATATATTTT; CDR3: CASDQVHSGNTIYF
V: TRBV12-3/TRBV12-4; size: many; J: TRBJ2-3; D: .; DNA: TGTGCCAGCAGTTCCAACACTAGGTCCGGCACAGATACGCAGTATTTT; CDR3: CASSSNTRSGTDTQYF
V: TRBV2; size: many; J: TRBJ2-1; D: .; DNA: TGTGCCAGCAGTGAAGGAGTACGCAACAATGAGCAGTTCTTC; CDR3: CASSEGVRNNEQFF
V: TRBV7-2; size: many; J: TRBJ1-6; D: TRBD1; DNA: TGTGCCAGCAGCTTAGAGGGACAGGCCCTGGGGACCCTCCACTTT; CDR3: CASSLEGQALGTLHF
V: TRBV7-9; size: many; J: TRBJ2-2; D: .; DNA: TGTGCCAGCAGCTCTCCTCTACGGGGTAGCGGGGAGCTGTTTTTT; CDR3: CASSSPLRGSGELFF
V: TRBV10-3; size: many; J: TRBJ1-2; D: TRBD1; DNA: TGTGCCATCAGATCCGGGACAGATCTTTATGGCTACACCTTC; CDR3: CAIRSGTDLYGYTF
V: TRBV20-1; size: .; J: TRBJ2-1; D: .; DNA: TGCAGTACAAGTCCCGGGATGAACTACAATGAGCAGTTCTTC; CDR3: CSTSPGMNYNEQFF
V: TRBV29-1; size: .; J: TRBJ2-7; D: .; DNA: TGCAGCGTTGGGGCGGGAACAGGTTGGGAGCAGTACTTC; CDR3: CSVGAGTGWEQYF
V: TRBV27; size: many; J: TRBJ2-5; D: .; DNA: TGTGCCAGCAGTCTCACCTGGGCGGAACCTCAAGAGACCCAGTACTTC; CDR3: CASSLTWAEPQETQYF
V: TRBV6-1; size: many; J: TRBJ1-2; D: .; DNA: TGTGCCAGCAGTGAATCGGTGGGGCCCCTATACGGCTACACCTTC; CDR3: CASSESVGPLYGYTF
V: TRBV18; size: .; J: TRBJ2-2; D: .; DNA: TGTGCCAGCTCACCTCTACAGACCAACACCGGGGAGCTGTTTTTT; CDR3: CASSPLQTNTGELFF
V: TRBV12-3/TRBV12-4; size: many; J: TRBJ1-1; D: .; DNA: TGTGCCAGCAGCCAATCGGCAGGAACTGAAGCTTTCTTT; CDR3: CASSQSAGTEAFF
V: TRBV27; size: .; J: TRBJ1-6; D: .; DNA: TGTGCCAGCAGTAGACTGGACACCTTGTATAATTCACCCCTCCACTTT; CDR3: CASSRLDTLYNSPLHF
V: TRBV27; size: .; J: TRBJ2-1; D: TRBD2; DNA: TGTGCCAGCAGTTTATGGGCGGGAGGACGCAATGAGCAGTTCTTC; CDR3: CASSLWAGGRNEQFF
V: TRBV7-2; size: few; J: TRBJ2-2; D: TRBD2; DNA: TGTGCCAGCAGCTTCTATTTGGCTAGCGGGAGTTATACCGGGGAGCTGTTTTTT; CDR3: CASSFYLASGSYTGELFF
V: TRBV18; size: few; J: TRBJ2-1; D: TRBD2; DNA: TGTGCCAGCTCAGACCTACTAGCGGTTGACTACAATGAGCAGTTCTTC; CDR3: CASSDLLAVDYNEQFF
V: TRBV5-1; size: .; J: TRBJ2-3; D: .; DNA: TGCGCCAGCAGCTTTGGCGGGAAGACCACAGATACGCAGTATTTT; CDR3: CASSFGGKTTDTQYF
V: TRBV6-1; size: few; J: TRBJ2-7; D: .; DNA: TGTGCCAGCAGTCGCCCGGCAGTGGGAGTATACGAGCAGTACTTC; CDR3: CASSRPAVGVYEQYF
V: TRBV20-1; size: many; J: TRBJ2-3; D: TRBD2; DNA: TGCAGTGCTCCGGGACTAGCGGGAGGTAGTAGCACAGATACGCAGTATTTT; CDR3: CSAPGLAGGSSTDTQYF
V: TRBV2; size: many; J: TRBJ1-5; D: .; DNA: TGTGCCAGCAGTGTGTCGGGGAGTGGTACTCAGCCCCAGCATTTT; CDR3: CASSVSGSGTQPQHF
V: TRBV29-1; size: .; J: TRBJ2-3; D: .; DNA: TGCAGCGTTGTAGGGCGGGTGCGCACAGATACGCAGTATTTT; CDR3: CSVVGRVRTDTQYF
V: TRBV7-8; size: many; J: TRBJ1-1; D: .; DNA: TGTGCCAGCAGCCCTTGGACAGTCTCCAACACTGAAGCTTTCTTT; CDR3: CASSPWTVSNTEAFF
V: TRBV6-4; size: many; J: TRBJ1-1; D: .; DNA: TGTGCCAGCAGTGCACAGGCGAACACTGAAGCTTTCTTT; CDR3: CASSAQANTEAFF
V: TRBV7-6; size: .; J: TRBJ2-1; D: .; DNA: TGTGCCAGCAGCGGGAGTCATGAGCAGTTCTTC; CDR3: CASSGSHEQFF
V: TRBV18; size: few; J: TRBJ2-2; D: TRBD1; DNA: TGTGCCAGCTCACCAAGACAGGGGGCGGCGAACACCGGGGAGCTGTTTTTT; CDR3: CASSPRQGAANTGELFF
V: TRBV12-3/TRBV12-4; size: many; J: TRBJ2-2; D: .; DNA: TGTGCCAGCAGTTTAACCGAGGCCGGGGAGCTGTTTTTT; CDR3: CASSLTEAGELFF
V: TRBV19; size: .; J: TRBJ2-7; D: .; DNA: TGTGCCAGTAGTATTACTGCGGGGGCGCGGAACGAGCAGTACTTC; CDR3: CASSITAGARNEQYF
V: TRBV24-1; size: many; J: TRBJ2-1; D: .; DNA: TGTGCCACCAGTGATCACAGGGAAGGACAGGAGCAGTTCTTC; CDR3: CATSDHREGQEQFF
V: TRBV7-6; size: many; J: TRBJ2-1; D: .; DNA: TGTGCCAGCGGAGGGACTGACTCCTACAATGAGCAGTTCTTC; CDR3: CASGGTDSYNEQFF
V: TRBV2; size: many; J: TRBJ2-7; D: TRBD1; DNA: TGTGCCAGCACTGGGACAGGGTTCGACGAGCAGTACTTC; CDR3: CASTGTGFDEQYF
V: TRBV11-2; size: many; J: TRBJ1-6; D: .; DNA: TGTGCCAGCAGCCAGTATGAAGGGTCCCATAGCTCCTATAATTCACCCCTCCACTTT; CDR3: CASSQYEGSHSSYNSPLHF
V: TRBV6-1; size: many; J: TRBJ1-5; D: .; DNA: TGTGCCAGCAGTGAATGGGTAGGTCAGCCCCAGCATTTT; CDR3: CASSEWVGQPQHF
V: TRBV6-2/TRBV6-3; size: .; J: TRBJ1-5; D: .; DNA: TGTGCCAGCTTGGGGGGGGGGAGCAATCAGCCCCAGCATTTT; CDR3: CASLGGGSNQPQHF
V: TRBV27; size: few; J: TRBJ1-6; D: .; DNA: TGTGCCAGCAGTGCGGACAGCTCCTATAATTCACCCCTCCACTTT; CDR3: CASSADSSYNSPLHF